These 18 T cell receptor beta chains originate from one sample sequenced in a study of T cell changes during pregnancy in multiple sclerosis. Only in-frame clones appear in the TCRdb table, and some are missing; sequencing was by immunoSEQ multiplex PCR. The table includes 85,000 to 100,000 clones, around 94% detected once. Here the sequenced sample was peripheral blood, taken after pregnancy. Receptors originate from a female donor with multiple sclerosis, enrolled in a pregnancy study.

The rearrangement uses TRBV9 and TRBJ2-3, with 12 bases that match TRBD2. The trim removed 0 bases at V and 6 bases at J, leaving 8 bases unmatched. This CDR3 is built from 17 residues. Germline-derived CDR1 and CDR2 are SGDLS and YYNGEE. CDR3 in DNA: TGTGCCAGCAGCGTAGACCTGGGAACTAGCGGGGGGGATACGCAGTATTTT. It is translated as CASSVDLGTSGGDTQYF.

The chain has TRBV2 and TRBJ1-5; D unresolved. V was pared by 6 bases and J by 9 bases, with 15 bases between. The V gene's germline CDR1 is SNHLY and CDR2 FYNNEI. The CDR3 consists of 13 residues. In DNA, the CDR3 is TGTGCCAGCAGCCGAGAGGTGGAAGGGCCCCAGCATTTT. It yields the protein CASSREVEGPQHF.

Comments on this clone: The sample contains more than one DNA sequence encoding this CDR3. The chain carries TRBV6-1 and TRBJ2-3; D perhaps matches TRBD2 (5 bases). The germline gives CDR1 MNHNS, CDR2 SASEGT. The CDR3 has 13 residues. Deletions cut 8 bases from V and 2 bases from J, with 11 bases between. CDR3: CASRTGNTDTQYF. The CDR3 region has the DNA TGTGCCAGCCGCACGGGGAACACAGATACGCAGTATTTT.

The CDR3 loop is CASSIDPKIRRAYNEQFF. For the CDR3, the DNA is TGTGCCAGTAGTATAGATCCCAAAATCAGGAGGGCTTACAATGAGCAGTTCTTC. The chain has TRBV19 and TRBJ2-1, with D tentatively TRBD2 (6 bases). Germline lookup yields CDR1 LNHDA and CDR2 SQIVND (reference sequence). The CDR3 totals 18 residues. V was pared by 0 bases and J by 4 bases, with 19 bases between.

The CDR3 here is CASSSGTTYSNQPQHF. CDR3 in DNA: TGTGCCAGCAGTTCCGGGACAACATATAGCAATCAGCCCCAGCATTTT. The V gene is TRBV2, the J gene TRBJ1-5; a weak D match, TRBD1 (6 bases). Germline-derived CDR1 and CDR2 are SNHLY and FYNNEI. V was cut by 5 bases and J by 0 bases, with 14 bases left in between. This CDR3 is 16 amino acids long. The full variable domain, in which reference TRBV2 and TRBJ1-5 provide the parts outside the CDR3, is EPEVTQTPSHQVTQMGQEVILRCVPISNHLYFYWYRQILGQKVEFLVSFYNNEISEKSEIFDDQFSVERPDGSNFTLKIRSTKLEDSAMYFCASSSGTTYSNQPQHFGDGTRLSIL.

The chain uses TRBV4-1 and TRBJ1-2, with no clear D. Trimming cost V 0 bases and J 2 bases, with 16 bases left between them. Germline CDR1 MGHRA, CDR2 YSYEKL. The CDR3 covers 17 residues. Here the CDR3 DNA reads TGCGCCAGCAGCCAAGATTCCTCCTTGGCAGTGAACTATGGCTACACCTTC. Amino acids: CASSQDSSLAVNYGYTF.

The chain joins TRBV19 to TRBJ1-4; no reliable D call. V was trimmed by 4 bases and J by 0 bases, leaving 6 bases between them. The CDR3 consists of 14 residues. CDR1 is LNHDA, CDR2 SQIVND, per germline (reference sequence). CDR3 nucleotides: TGTGCCAGTAGTACCCCCGCAACTAATGAAAAACTGTTTTTT. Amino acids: CASSTPATNEKLFF.

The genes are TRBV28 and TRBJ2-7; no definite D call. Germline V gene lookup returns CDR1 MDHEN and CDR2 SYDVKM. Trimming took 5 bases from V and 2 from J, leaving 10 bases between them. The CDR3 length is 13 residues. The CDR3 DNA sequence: TGTGCCAGCAGTCCTCTCACTCCCTACGAGCAGTACTTC. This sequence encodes CASSPLTPYEQYF.

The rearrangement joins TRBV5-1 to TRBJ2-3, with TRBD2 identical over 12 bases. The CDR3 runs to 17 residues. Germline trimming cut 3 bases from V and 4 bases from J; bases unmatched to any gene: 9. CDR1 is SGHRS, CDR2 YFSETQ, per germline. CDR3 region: CASSSWTSGKSADTQYF. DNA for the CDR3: TGCGCCAGCAGCTCCTGGACTAGCGGGAAGTCAGCAGATACGCAGTATTTT.

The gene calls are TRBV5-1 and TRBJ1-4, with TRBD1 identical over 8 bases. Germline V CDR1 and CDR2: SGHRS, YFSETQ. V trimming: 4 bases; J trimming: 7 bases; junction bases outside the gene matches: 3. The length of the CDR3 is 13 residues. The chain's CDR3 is CASSQGASEKLFF. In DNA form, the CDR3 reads TGCGCCAGCAGCCAGGGGGCCAGTGAAAAACTGTTTTTT.

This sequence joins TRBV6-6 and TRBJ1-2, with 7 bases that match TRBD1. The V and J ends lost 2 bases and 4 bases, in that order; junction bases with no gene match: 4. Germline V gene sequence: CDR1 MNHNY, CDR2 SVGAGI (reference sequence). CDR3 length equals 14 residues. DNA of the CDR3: TGTGCCAGCAGTTACGGGTCAGGGGGCTATGGCTACACCTTC. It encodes CASSYGSGGYGYTF.

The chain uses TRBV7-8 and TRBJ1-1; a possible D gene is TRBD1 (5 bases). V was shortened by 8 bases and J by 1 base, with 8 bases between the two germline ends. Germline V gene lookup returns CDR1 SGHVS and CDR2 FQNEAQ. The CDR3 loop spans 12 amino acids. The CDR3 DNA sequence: TGTGCCAGCGGACACCAGAACACTGAAGCTTTCTTT. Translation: CASGHQNTEAFF.

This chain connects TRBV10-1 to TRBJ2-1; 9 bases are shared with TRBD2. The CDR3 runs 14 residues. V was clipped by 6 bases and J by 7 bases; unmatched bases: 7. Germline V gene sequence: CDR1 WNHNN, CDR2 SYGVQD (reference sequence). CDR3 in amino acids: CASREAGGGNEQFF. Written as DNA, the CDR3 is TGCGCCAGCAGGGAAGCGGGAGGTGGGAATGAGCAGTTCTTC.

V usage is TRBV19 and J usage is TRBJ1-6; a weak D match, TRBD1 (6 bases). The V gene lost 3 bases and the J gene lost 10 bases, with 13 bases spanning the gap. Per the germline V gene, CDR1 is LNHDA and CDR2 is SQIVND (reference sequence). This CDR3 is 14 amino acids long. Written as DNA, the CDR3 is TGTGCCAGTAGTATTAAGGGGGATGGCTCACCCCTCCACTTT. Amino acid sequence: CASSIKGDGSPLHF.

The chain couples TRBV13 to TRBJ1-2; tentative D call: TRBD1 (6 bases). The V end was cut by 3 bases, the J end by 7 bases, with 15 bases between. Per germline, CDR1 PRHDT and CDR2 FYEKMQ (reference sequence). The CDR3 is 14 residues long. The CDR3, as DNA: TGTGCCAGCAGCTTTCGGACAGACTTTAGTGGCTACACCTTC. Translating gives CASSFRTDFSGYTF.

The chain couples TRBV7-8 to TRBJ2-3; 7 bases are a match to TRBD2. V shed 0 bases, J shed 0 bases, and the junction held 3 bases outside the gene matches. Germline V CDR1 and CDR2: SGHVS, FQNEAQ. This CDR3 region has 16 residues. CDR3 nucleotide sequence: TGTGCCAGCAGCTTAGCCAGCGGGGTTAGCACAGATACGCAGTATTTT. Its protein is CASSLASGVSTDTQYF.

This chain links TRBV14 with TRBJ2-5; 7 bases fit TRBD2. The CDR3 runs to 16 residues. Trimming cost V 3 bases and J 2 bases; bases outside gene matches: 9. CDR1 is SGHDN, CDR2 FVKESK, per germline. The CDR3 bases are TGTGCCAGCAGCCACCTTGGACTAGGCCTACAAGAGACCCAGTACTTC. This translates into CASSHLGLGLQETQYF.

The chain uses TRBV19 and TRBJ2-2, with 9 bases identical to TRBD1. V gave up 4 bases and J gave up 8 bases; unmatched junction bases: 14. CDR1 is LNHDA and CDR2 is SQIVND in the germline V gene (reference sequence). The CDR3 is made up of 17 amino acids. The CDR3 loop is CASSSRTGGATRGELFF. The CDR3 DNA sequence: TGTGCCAGTAGTAGTCGAACAGGGGGCGCAACAAGAGGGGAGCTGTTTTTT.